This T cell receptor (beta chain) was captured by sequencing in a study of patients and donors after allogeneic stem cell transplantation. The sample holds a few counts of this clonotype. TCRdb re-called the RT-PCR reads through MiXCR, storing one row per CDR3 protein. The data show hundreds of thousands of distinct CDR3 sequences, 16% seen once. Sample: blood, either unsorted or a sorted T cell fraction (not recorded which). This clonotype was obtained from a human donor who was either an allogeneic HSCT recipient or a stem cell or donor lymphocyte infusion donor (not recorded which). It is not recorded whose cells these are; they may come from a transplant donor.

CDR3 sequence (DNA): TGTGCCAGCAGCAAAGAGGGGGGTAATGAAAAACTGTTTTTT. Amino acid sequence: CASSKEGGNEKLFF. The chain has TRBV21-1 and TRBJ1-4; the table names TRBD1, a call not compared with the DNA. TRBV21-1 is an annotated pseudogene. The CDR3 covers 14 residues.